A single sample is the source of the 5 T cell receptor beta chains below, sequenced in a study of neoadjuvant anti-PD-1 for oral cavity cancer. Libraries were prepared by immunoSEQ multiplex PCR; TCRdb keeps only in-frame clonotypes and omits some of them. In the table there are 60,000 to 75,000 clones, roughly three quarters of which are singletons. The sequencing used PBMCs, collected before nivolumab (anti-PD-1) treatment. These receptors were taken from a person aged 35-80 years with oral cavity squamous cell carcinoma.

The V call is TRBV2, the J call TRBJ2-7; the D is unclear. The CDR3 consists of 13 residues. Germline CDR1 is SNHLY and CDR2 is FYNNEI. V gave up 7 bases and J gave up 2 bases, with 12 bases separating them. The CDR3 loop reads CASTHGPTYEQYF. CDR3 nucleotides: TGTGCCAGCACCCACGGTCCTACCTACGAGCAGTACTTC. The full variable domain, its missing parts supplied by reference TRBV2 and TRBJ2-7, is EPEVTQTPSHQVTQMGQEVILRCVPISNHLYFYWYRQILGQKVEFLVSFYNNEISEKSEIFDDQFSVERPDGSNFTLKIRSTKLEDSAMYFCASTHGPTYEQYFGPGTRLTVT.

This chain connects TRBV10-3 to TRBJ1-1; unclear D gene. Between the trimmed V and J ends, which lost 5 bases and 0 bases, there was a span of 7 bases. CDR3 length: 13 residues. CDR1 ENHRY and CDR2 SYGVKD come from the germline V gene. As DNA, the CDR3 is TGTGCCATCAGTACAGCAATGAACACTGAAGCTTTCTTT. It translates to CAISTAMNTEAFF.

V usage is TRBV7-2 and J usage is TRBJ2-7; 7 bases agree with TRBD2. Trimming took 7 bases from V and 6 from J; bases not matched to a gene: 15. The CDR3 runs 15 residues. Germline CDR1 SGHTA, CDR2 FQGNSA. The CDR3 loop is CASTHPGLAVREQYF. The CDR3 DNA sequence: TGTGCCAGCACCCATCCAGGGCTAGCGGTCCGCGAGCAGTACTTC.

The chain uses TRBV7-9 and TRBJ2-1; possibly TRBD1 for D (6 bases). CDR3 length equals 17 residues. From germline, CDR1 is SEHNR and CDR2 FQNEAQ (reference sequence). The ends were cut back, 5 bases at V and 0 bases at J, with 17 bases in the middle. This CDR3 is CASSNPTGSSSYNEQFF. The CDR3 DNA sequence: TGTGCCAGCAGCAATCCTACAGGGTCAAGCTCCTACAATGAGCAGTTCTTC.

The chain uses TRBV9 and TRBJ2-7; D gene uncertain. The CDR3 spans 14 residues. Trimming pared 4 bases from V and 0 bases from J, leaving 11 bases between. Looked up from germline, CDR1 is SGDLS and CDR2 is YYNGEE. Written as DNA, the CDR3 is TGTGCCAGCAGCACTCTAGACACCTCCTACGAGCAGTACTTC. Translating gives CASSTLDTSYEQYF.